These 9 T cell receptor beta chains share one sample of origin, sequenced in a study of human T cells and chemical hapten exposure. TCRdb re-analysed the RACE reads in MiXCR, keeping a single row per CDR3 protein. The sample shows 380,000 or so distinct CDR3 sequences, 5.5% of them seen only once. Sample time point: pre-sensitization, week 0. Treatment: therapeutic diphenylcyclopropenone sensitization with weekly scalp DPC. The source was whole blood, collected in connection with sensitization to the hapten diphenylcyclopropenone (DPC). Receptors were obtained from a woman aged 18-30 years with alopecia areata. Some clones in this sample may be carry-over from other donors' samples.

This clonotype has a handful of counts. The rearrangement uses TRBV27 and TRBJ1-4, with D perhaps matching TRBD1 (6 bases). The CDR3 contains 16 residues. Germline V gives CDR1 MNHEY, CDR2 SMNVEV (reference sequence). Trimming removed 6 bases at V and 0 bases at J, with 14 bases between. The chain's CDR3 is CASSPDRSATNEKLFF. The CDR3 nucleotides read TGTGCCAGCAGCCCCGACAGGAGCGCAACTAATGAAAAACTGTTTTTT.

Ten or more counts support this clonotype. This chain connects TRBV20-1 to TRBJ1-1, with D perhaps matching TRBD1 (5 bases). The germline gives CDR1 DFQATT, CDR2 SNEGSKA (reference sequence). The CDR3 is made up of 11 amino acids. The V and J ends lost 6 bases and 10 bases respectively, with 15 bases between them. The CDR3 coding sequence is TGCAGTGCCAACCCGACCCAGGGAGCTTTCTTT. The encoded protein is CSANPTQGAFF.

This clonotype was seen only a few times. The chain has TRBV7-2 and TRBJ2-5; D call uncertain. V lost 6 bases to trimming and J lost 5 bases, with 10 bases between them. The germline CDR1 and CDR2 sequences are SGHTA and FQGNSA. CDR3 length: 12 residues. CDR3 loop: CASRKAQETQYF. CDR3 sequence (DNA): TGTGCCAGCAGGAAAGCGCAGGAGACCCAGTACTTC. Full variable domain (remainder filled in from reference TRBV7-2 and TRBJ2-5): GAGVSQSPSNKVTEKGKDVELRCDPISGHTALYWYRQSLGQGLEFLIYFQGNSAPDKSGLPSDRFSAERTGGSVSTLTIQRTQQEDSAVYLCASRKAQETQYFGPGTRLLVL.

This clonotype has a count of ten or more. The chain employs TRBV4-2 and TRBJ1-1; D may be TRBD1 (6 bases). The germline V and J ends were trimmed by 1 base and 3 bases, with 18 bases remaining between them. CDR1 and CDR2 (germline): LGHNA, YNFKEQ. There are 17 residues in the CDR3. CDR3: CASSQGQGIVADTEAFF. CDR3 nucleotides: TGTGCCAGCAGCCAAGGGCAGGGGATTGTCGCGGACACTGAAGCTTTCTTT.

This clonotype was detected many times. The V and J genes are TRBV2 and TRBJ2-2; 9 positions agree with TRBD2. Germline V gene data show CDR1 as SNHLY and CDR2 as FYNNEI. Trimming removed 4 bases from V and 0 bases from J; junction bases left unmatched: 6. CDR3 size: 17 residues. The CDR3 loop is CASSGERGAANTGELFF. The CDR3 region has the DNA TGTGCCAGCAGTGGGGAGCGGGGGGCAGCGAACACCGGGGAGCTGTTTTTT.

The chain carries TRBV18 and TRBJ1-5; D remains ambiguous. This CDR3 comprises 12 residues. CDR1 and CDR2 from the germline V gene are KGHSH and LQKENI. V was shortened by 2 bases and J by 8 bases, with 7 bases between the two germline ends. CDR3 bases: TGTGCCAGCTCACCAGGTCCCGAGCCCCAGCATTTT. Translation gives CASSPGPEPQHF.

This clonotype was detected many times. V usage is TRBV27 and J usage is TRBJ1-1; maybe TRBD1 (6 bases). There are 14 residues in the CDR3. Germline V CDR1 and CDR2: MNHEY, SMNVEV (reference sequence). V lost 9 bases and J lost 3, with 17 bases in between. CDR3 in amino acids: CASLNLGHYTEAFF. In DNA form, the CDR3 reads TGTGCCAGTTTGAATCTGGGACACTACACTGAAGCTTTCTTT.

This clonotype was seen a few times. The chain uses TRBV12-3 or TRBV12-4 and TRBJ1-1; 7 nucleotides align to TRBD1. CDR3 length: 17 residues. Germline trimming cut 6 bases from V and 1 base from J; bases unmatched to any gene: 14. The chain's CDR3 is CASSPPRTGRGNTEAFF. In nucleotides, the CDR3 is TGTGCCAGCAGCCCCCCTAGGACAGGCCGGGGGAACACTGAAGCTTTCTTT.

The chain combines TRBV5-1 with TRBJ2-3; a possible D gene is TRBD1 (5 bases). The CDR3 has 14 amino acids. Trimming took off 4 bases at V and 4 bases at J, with 13 bases between the two ends. From germline, CDR1 is SGHRS and CDR2 YFSETQ. For the CDR3, the DNA is TGCGCCAGCAGCGAGGTCAGGGCCTCAGATACGCAGTATTTT. Translation: CASSEVRASDTQYF.